This note documents a single T cell receptor beta chain sequence. TCRdb itself ran the RT-PCR reads through MiXCR, one entry per CDR3 protein. The data hold over 150,000 distinct CDR3 sequences, with about 40% observed a single time. The data stem from a study of patients and donors after allogeneic stem cell transplantation. Sequences were obtained from blood, either unsorted or a sorted T cell fraction (not recorded which). The TCR was taken from a human donor who was either an allogeneic HSCT recipient or a stem cell or donor lymphocyte infusion donor (not recorded which). It is not recorded whose cells these are; they may come from a transplant donor.

The CDR3 sequence is CSATGHYNQPQHF. CDR3 nucleotide sequence: TGCAGTGCTACGGGACACTACAATCAGCCCCAGCATTTT. The chain joins TRBV20-1 to TRBJ1-5, with D perhaps TRBD1 (6 bases). The V end was cut by 4 bases, the J end by 3 bases, with 10 bases between. Germline V gene lookup returns CDR1 DFQATT and CDR2 SNEGSKA (reference sequence). The CDR3 loop spans 13 amino acids.